A single sample gave rise to the 15 T cell receptor beta chains below, sequenced in a study of cytomegalovirus exposure and HLA in healthy donors. Use of 60 Vbeta and 13 Jbeta primers characterized the PCR. Profiling relied on immunoSEQ multiplex PCR, and the TCRdb table lists in-frame clones only, not all of them. Of under 200,000 clones in the sample, 68% were seen once. The sequencing sample was made of PBMCs. The receptors were sampled from a woman under 30 in good health and CMV-seropositive.

This clone occurred a few times. The rearrangement uses TRBV21-1 and TRBJ2-3; the listed D gene, TRBD1, was not tested against the DNA. TRBV21-1 represents a pseudogene. The CDR3 length is 16 residues. The DNA for the CDR3 is TGTGCCAGCAGCAAAAGATCAGGGGGGTTCGCAGATACGCAGTATTTT. Amino acids: CASSKRSGGFADTQYF.

J is TRBJ2-4 and V is TRBV27; TRBD1 agrees at 8 bases. Germline loops: CDR1 MNHEY, CDR2 SMNVEV (reference sequence). Trimming cost V 2 bases and J 6 bases; bases outside gene matches: 3. The length of the CDR3 is 14 residues. This CDR3 reads CASSLRQGANIQYF. Here the CDR3 DNA reads TGTGCCAGCAGTTTAAGGCAGGGGGCAAACATTCAGTACTTC.

V usage is TRBV18 and J usage is TRBJ1-1; maybe TRBD1 (6 bases). The CDR3 loop spans 15 amino acids. Germline CDR1 KGHSH, CDR2 LQKENI. Between the trimmed V and J ends, which lost 3 bases and 8 bases, there was a span of 19 bases. The CDR3 sequence is CASSPRGASVREAFF. In nucleotides, the CDR3 is TGTGCCAGCTCACCCAGGGGCGCTTCGGTCCGAGAAGCTTTCTTT.

The V and J genes are TRBV7-2 and TRBJ1-1, with a tentative D call TRBD1 (5 bases). The V end was cut by 0 bases, the J end by 0 bases, with 11 bases between. The CDR3 consists of 16 residues. Germline lookup yields CDR1 SGHTA and CDR2 FQGNSA. The CDR3 DNA is TGTGCCAGCAGCTTAGCGCTTGGGGGGATGAACACTGAAGCTTTCTTT. It encodes CASSLALGGMNTEAFF.

The chain is built from TRBV2 and TRBJ2-7, with TRBD2 matching over 9 bases. Trimming removed 7 bases from V and 5 bases from J; junction bases left unmatched: 9. The CDR3 is 14 amino acids. Germline V gene lookup returns CDR1 SNHLY and CDR2 FYNNEI. CDR3 sequence reads: CASTGGRALNEQYF. In DNA form, the CDR3 reads TGTGCCAGCACGGGCGGGAGGGCCCTCAACGAGCAGTACTTC. Full variable domain (outside the CDR3, taken from reference TRBV2 and TRBJ2-7): EPEVTQTPSHQVTQMGQEVILRCVPISNHLYFYWYRQILGQKVEFLVSFYNNEISEKSEIFDDQFSVERPDGSNFTLKIRSTKLEDSAMYFCASTGGRALNEQYFGPGTRLTVT.

A few counts support this clone. The chain couples TRBV4-1 to TRBJ2-5; 10 bases are shared with TRBD1. Germline assignment: CDR1 MGHRA and CDR2 YSYEKL. The CDR3 is 15 amino acids. Losses at the gene ends were 5 bases for V and 6 bases for J; bases not matched to a gene: 9. In DNA form, the CDR3 reads TGCGCCAGCAGCGCTGCCGGGACAGGGGAGAAGACCCAGTACTTC. Amino acid sequence: CASSAAGTGEKTQYF.

The chain recombines TRBV5-1 with TRBJ2-3; D gene ambiguous. CDR1 SGHRS and CDR2 YFSETQ come from the germline V gene. This CDR3 region has 12 residues. Trimming pared 1 base from V and 4 bases from J, leaving 4 bases between. The CDR3: CASSLTADTQYF. CDR3 sequence (DNA): TGCGCCAGCAGCTTGACAGCAGATACGCAGTATTTT.

CDR3 sequence: CASSQVPGTDTQYF. Written as DNA, the CDR3 is TGTGCCAGCAGCCAAGTTCCCGGCACAGATACGCAGTATTTT. The chain joins TRBV14 to TRBJ2-3; D uncertain. CDR3 length: 14 residues. Germline-derived CDR1 and CDR2 are SGHDN and FVKESK. Trimming left V 1 base short and J 1 base short, with 6 bases between.

The gene calls are TRBV7-8 and TRBJ2-7, with D possibly being TRBD2 (6 bases). The germline V gene has CDR1 SGHVS and CDR2 FQNEAQ. The CDR3 covers 12 residues. Trimming removed 5 bases from V and 6 bases from J, with 11 bases in between. The CDR3 here is CASSNPRGEQYF. The CDR3, as DNA: TGTGCCAGCAGCAACCCGCGGGGCGAGCAGTACTTC. The whole variable domain, remainder taken from reference TRBV7-8 and TRBJ2-7, is GAGVSQSPRYKVAKRGQDVALRCDPISGHVSLFWYQQALGQGPEFLTYFQNEAQLDKSGLPSDRFFAERPEGSVSTLKIQRTQQEDSAVYLCASSNPRGEQYFGPGTRLTVT.

This chain connects TRBV18 to TRBJ2-5, with unresolved D. The CDR3 has 15 amino acids. Germline values: CDR1 KGHSH, CDR2 LQKENI. With 1 base removed from V and 2 bases from J, the gap between germline ends came to 11 bases. CDR3 region: CASSPRAATQETQYF. The CDR3 DNA is TGTGCCAGCTCACCACGAGCAGCGACTCAAGAGACCCAGTACTTC.

This chain connects TRBV4-2 to TRBJ2-7; 10 bases match TRBD2. The CDR3 covers 16 residues. From germline, CDR1 is LGHNA and CDR2 YNFKEQ. V lost 4 bases to trimming and J lost 7 bases; unmatched junction nucleotides: 13. The CDR3 sequence is CASSPWLAGVAGEQYF. The CDR3 region has the DNA TGTGCCAGCAGCCCCTGGCTAGCGGGGGTTGCAGGTGAGCAGTACTTC.

The chain links TRBV29-1 to TRBJ1-1; D unresolved. V was cut by 1 base and J by 13 bases, with 4 bases left in between. Germline values: CDR1 SQVTM, CDR2 ANQGSEA. CDR3 size: 8 residues. The CDR3 DNA is TGCAGCGTTGAAGGGAGTTTCTTT. This gives the protein CSVEGSFF.

Remarks on this clone: One end of the junction varies from germline; a read error may be responsible. The chain combines TRBV7-9 with TRBJ1-1, with D uncertain. Germline loops: CDR1 SEHNR, CDR2 FQNEAQ (reference sequence). The CDR3 loop spans 11 amino acids. The CDR3 region has the DNA TGTCCCAGCAGCCGTAACACTGAAGCTTTCTTT. It translates to CPSSRNTEAFF.

This chain connects TRBV19 to TRBJ2-2, with 7 bases that match TRBD1. The CDR3 consists of 16 residues. Trimming at V came to 7 bases and at J to 0 bases, leaving 8 bases not matched to a gene. The germline V gene encodes CDR1 LNHDA and CDR2 SQIVND (reference sequence). The DNA of the CDR3 is TGTGCCAGTAAACCCCGTGGGACAGCGAACACCGGGGAGCTGTTTTTT. This sequence encodes CASKPRGTANTGELFF.

This clone was counted a few times. V is TRBV20-1 and J is TRBJ1-2; no firm D call. The CDR3 extends over 11 amino acids. The germline V and J ends were trimmed by 8 bases and 6 bases, with 13 bases remaining between them. In germline, CDR1 is DFQATT, CDR2 SNEGSKA (reference sequence). The CDR3 nucleotides read TGCAGTCCTCACGGAGGCCATGGCTACACCTTC. It specifies CSPHGGHGYTF.